The 19 T cell receptor beta chains presented below share a single source sample, sequenced in a study of blood T cells in healthy people across ages. A second PCR, run for about 7 to 12 cycles, used a sample-barcoded 5' primer plus a J-beta primer mix. TCRdb independently ran MiXCR on the 5' RACE reads; one entry per CDR3 protein. Among under 850,000 distinct CDR3 sequences, around 36% were seen once, and the ten largest hold 10% to 15%. Sequenced sample: blood. The receptors stem from a man between 18 and 35 years old in good health.

V gene TRBV4-3 combines with J gene TRBJ1-2, with TRBD1 as a possible D gene (5 bases). The CDR3 extends over 14 amino acids. CDR1 and CDR2 (germline): LGHNA, YSLEER. The V and J ends lost 1 base and 3 bases respectively, with 9 bases between them. DNA of the CDR3: TGCGCCAGCAGCCAAGTTTTAGGGGACTATGGCTACACCTTC. This translates into CASSQVLGDYGYTF.

This clonotype was observed a handful of times. The V call is TRBV20-1, the J call TRBJ2-5, with 10 bases fitting TRBD2. The CDR3 totals 14 residues. Germline V gene sequence: CDR1 DFQATT, CDR2 SNEGSKA (reference sequence). J was trimmed by 2 bases and V by 6 bases; bases with no gene match: 6. In DNA form, the CDR3 reads TGCAGTGCGTACGGGACTAGCGTACAAGAGACCCAGTACTTC. Its protein product is CSAYGTSVQETQYF.

Points on this clonotype: The junction departs from germline at one end; a sequencing error may be responsible. The chain joins TRBV4-2 to TRBJ2-7; either TRBD1 or TRBD2 may supply D (5 bases each). Germline V CDR1 and CDR2: LGHNA, YNFKEQ. The CDR3 contains 14 residues. CDR3 residues: CASSPPGQIYEKYF. Written as DNA, the CDR3 is TGTGCCAGCAGCCCCCCGGGGCAGATCTACGAGAAGTACTTC.

The V gene is TRBV12-3 or TRBV12-4, the J gene TRBJ1-1, with TRBD1 matching 7 bases. V gave up 3 bases and J gave up 1 base; unmatched junction bases: 8. The length of the CDR3 is 16 residues. CDR3 in amino acids: CASSFGTELSNTEAFF. The CDR3 DNA reads TGTGCCAGCAGTTTTGGGACAGAACTATCGAACACTGAAGCTTTCTTT.

This clonotype was recorded many times. The CDR3 loop is CSARLPTGTSSTDTQYF. The DNA of the CDR3 is TGCAGTGCTAGATTACCAACCGGGACCTCTAGCACAGATACGCAGTATTTT. The genes are TRBV20-1 and TRBJ2-3; the D gene could be TRBD1 or TRBD2 (5 bases each). The V end lost 2 bases, the J end lost 0 bases, and 18 bases lay between the germline ends. The length of the CDR3 is 17 residues. The V gene's germline CDR1 is DFQATT and CDR2 SNEGSKA (reference sequence).

This clonotype was counted between two and nine times. This chain uses TRBV4-2 with TRBJ2-5, with D hard to call. The J call is uncertain, as TRBJ2-7 better fits the DNA end. The CDR3 consists of 12 residues. The germline V gene has CDR1 LGHNA and CDR2 YNFKEQ. The CDR3 sequence is CASSQVAREQYF. CDR3 bases: TGTGCCAGCAGCCAAGTGGCCCGCGAGCAGTACTTC.

Note on this clonotype: This sequence may be a read error, since a much larger clone differs from it by one base. The chain carries TRBV21-1 and TRBJ2-7; the D call in the table, TRBD2, was not verified against the DNA. TRBV21-1 is flagged as a pseudogene. The CDR3 loop spans 15 amino acids. DNA for the CDR3: TGTGCCAGCAAACCCGGAAGGACCCGTCTGAATGAGCAGTACTTC. Encoded protein: CASKPGRTRLNEQYF.

V gene TRBV20-1 combines with J gene TRBJ2-1, with 12 bases identical to TRBD2. The length of the CDR3 is 16 residues. Unmatched junction bases numbered 6, after V lost 2 bases and J lost 4 bases. Germline CDR1 is DFQATT and CDR2 is SNEGSKA (reference sequence). CDR3 sequence reads: CSARPFTSGGYNEQFF. The CDR3 DNA reads as TGCAGTGCTAGACCATTTACTAGCGGGGGGTACAATGAGCAGTTCTTC.

This rearrangement joins TRBV6-2 or TRBV6-3 to TRBJ2-7; perhaps TRBD1 as D (6 bases). This CDR3 contains 13 residues. The V gene lost 4 bases and the J gene lost 5 bases, with 12 bases spanning the gap. Germline lookup yields CDR1 MNHEY and CDR2 SVGEGT. The chain's CDR3 is CASSFNRVNEQYF. The CDR3 bases are TGTGCCAGCAGTTTCAACAGGGTCAACGAGCAGTACTTC.

There are a few counts of this clonotype. V and J are TRBV7-9 and TRBJ2-7; possibly TRBD1 for D (6 bases). The V gene lost 5 bases and the J gene lost 4 bases, with 18 bases spanning the gap. The CDR3 is 15 amino acids. Looked up from germline, CDR1 is SEHNR and CDR2 is FQNEAQ (reference sequence). The CDR3: CASSHTSRGAYEQYF. CDR3 DNA: TGTGCCAGCAGCCATACGAGCAGGGGAGCTTACGAGCAGTACTTC.

This clonotype has just a few counts. The chain has TRBV6-1 and TRBJ2-1; 15 nucleotides match TRBD2. The CDR3 extends over 17 amino acids. V dropped 6 bases and J dropped 7; count of bases not matched to a gene: 10. Germline V gives CDR1 MNHNS, CDR2 SASEGT. DNA for the CDR3: TGTGCCAGCAGAGACCCGGGACTAGCGGGGGGTCGGAATGAGCAGTTCTTC. Its translation: CASRDPGLAGGRNEQFF.

This clonotype has just a few counts. The rearrangement uses TRBV20-1 and TRBJ1-5; D remains unclear. The V gene lost 3 bases and the J gene lost 1 base, with 10 bases spanning the gap. This CDR3 has 14 amino acids. The germline gives CDR1 DFQATT, CDR2 SNEGSKA (reference sequence). Here the CDR3 reads CSASRGRSNQPQHF. Written as DNA, the CDR3 is TGCAGTGCTAGTCGAGGCCGGAGCAATCAGCCCCAGCATTTT.

The chain uses TRBV5-1 and TRBJ1-1; D remains unclear. Trimming shortened V by 0 bases and J by 0 bases, and 9 bases separated the two germline ends. This CDR3 has 15 amino acids. CDR1 is SGHRS, CDR2 YFSETQ, per germline. As DNA, the CDR3 is TGCGCCAGCAGCTTGGAGGTGGATTTGAACACTGAAGCTTTCTTT. Translating it yields CASSLEVDLNTEAFF.

This clonotype showed up many times. The gene calls are TRBV25-1 and TRBJ2-6; TRBD1 matches 10 bases. V shed 4 bases, J shed 1 base, and the junction held 7 bases outside the gene matches. The germline V gene has CDR1 MGHDK and CDR2 SYGVNS. This CDR3 contains 18 residues. For the CDR3, the DNA is TGTGCCAGCAGTGCCTGGGACAGGGGTTTGTCTGGGGCCAACGTCCTGACTTTC. Translation gives CASSAWDRGLSGANVLTF.

This CDR3 reads CASSSTGAPRGELFF. The CDR3 DNA is TGTGCCAGCAGTTCGACCGGGGCCCCGAGAGGGGAGCTGTTTTTT. This chain joins TRBV12-3 or TRBV12-4 and TRBJ2-2; tentatively, D is TRBD1 or TRBD2 (5 bases each). This CDR3 has 15 residues. The V end was cut by 4 bases, the J end by 8 bases, with 17 bases between.

This chain connects TRBV6-5 to TRBJ2-2; weak D call: TRBD2 (6 bases). The length of the CDR3 is 14 residues. The ends were cut back, 8 bases at V and 5 bases at J, with 15 bases in the middle. Germline V lookup: CDR1 MNHEY, CDR2 SVGAGI. The CDR3 bases are TGTGCCAGCGCCCCCGGTCGGGGGACCGGGGAGCTGTTTTTT. Translating gives CASAPGRGTGELFF.

The CDR3 bases are TGTGCCAGCAGTCAAACCTGGACAGGATTTTATGGCTACACCTTC. Translation gives CASSQTWTGFYGYTF. The chain is built from TRBV27 and TRBJ1-2, with 7 positions matching TRBD1. CDR3 length: 15 residues. Germline lookup yields CDR1 MNHEY and CDR2 SMNVEV (reference sequence). V lost 5 bases to trimming and J lost 5 bases; unmatched junction nucleotides: 11.

This clonotype was found many times. The rearrangement uses TRBV4-2 and TRBJ2-1, with TRBD2 matching 8 bases. After removal of 0 bases from V and 0 bases from J, the junction contained 4 bases not matched to a gene. CDR1 is LGHNA and CDR2 is YNFKEQ in the germline V gene. The CDR3 runs to 17 residues. CDR3 bases: TGTGCCAGCAGCCAAGATCTAAGCGGGGGCTCCTACAATGAGCAGTTCTTC. This codes for CASSQDLSGGSYNEQFF.

The rearrangement links TRBV30 to TRBJ2-1; D is ambiguous. This CDR3 is built from 15 residues. Germline V gene lookup returns CDR1 GTSNPN and CDR2 SVGIG (reference sequence). V was cut by 2 bases and J by 8 bases, with 19 bases left in between. The CDR3 DNA reads TGTGCCTGGAGTCTAGGAGCCGGACCATCCGATGAGCAGTTCTTC. Amino acid sequence: CAWSLGAGPSDEQFF.